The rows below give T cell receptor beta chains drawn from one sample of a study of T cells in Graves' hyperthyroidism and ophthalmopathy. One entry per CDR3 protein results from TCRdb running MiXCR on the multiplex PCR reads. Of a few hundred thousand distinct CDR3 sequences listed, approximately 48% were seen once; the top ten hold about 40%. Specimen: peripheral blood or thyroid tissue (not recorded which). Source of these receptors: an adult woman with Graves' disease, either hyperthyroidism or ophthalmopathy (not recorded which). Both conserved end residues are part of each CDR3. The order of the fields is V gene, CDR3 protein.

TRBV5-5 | CASSLMGTLSGANVLTF
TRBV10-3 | CAISEIMGRGTEAFF
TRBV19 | CASSMPARPQHF
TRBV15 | CATSRDLSRDGDEAFF
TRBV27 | CASRPGLPRAAPSGELFF
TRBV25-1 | CASSARRGGGWETQYF
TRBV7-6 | CASSFTSVRNTGELFF
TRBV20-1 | CSARDGTSGTTTQYF
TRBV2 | CASSPQTGSREAFF
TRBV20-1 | CSARLGFYEQYF
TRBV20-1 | CSAKRQGANTEAFF
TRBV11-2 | CASSLGTSDYEQYF
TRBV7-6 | CASSSVLANTGELFF
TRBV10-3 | CAISERTSGRANTGELFF
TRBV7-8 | CASSFIDEQYF
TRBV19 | CASSMEGYTF
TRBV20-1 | CSARGNGYGYTF
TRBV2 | CVSSEGGRLFF
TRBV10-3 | CAISDKIAVNTEAFF
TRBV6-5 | CASSYRVSSRYEQYF
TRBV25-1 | CASSARNPTGGSRSGANVLTF
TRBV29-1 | CSVAGMGSSYEQYF
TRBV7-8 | CASSSGTGGTQYF
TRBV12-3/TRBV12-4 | CASSNPGGEGGELFF
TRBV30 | CAWSAWQGDQPQHF
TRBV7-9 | CASSFRGQVNEKLFF
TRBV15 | CATSLGPPGGDTIYF
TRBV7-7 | CATSDRAPYEQYF
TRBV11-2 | CASSARPDSDYGYTF
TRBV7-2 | CASSPPSGWTEAFF
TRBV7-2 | CASSFGADTTYEQYF
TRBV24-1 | CATSVGWNTEAFF
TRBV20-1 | CSGIATGGSNQPQHF
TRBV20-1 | CSARFKGGEKLFF
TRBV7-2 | CASSLNAVTEAFF
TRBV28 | CASSLAGVPAGELFF
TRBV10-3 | CARDGTVRGYTF
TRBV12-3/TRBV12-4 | CASRSGTHLNTEAFF
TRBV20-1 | CSVAGTDNSPLHF
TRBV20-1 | CSALAGEDTGELFF
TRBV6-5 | CASSSPGDYGYTF
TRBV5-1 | CASSPDIETQYF
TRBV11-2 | CASSPDLLTGELFF
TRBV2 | CASFRDRGYDEQFF